Listed below are T cell receptor beta chains from one sample, sequenced in a study of blood T cells in healthy people across ages. Each CDR3 protein is one row after TCRdb ran MiXCR on the 5' RACE reads. This table holds over a million distinct CDR3 sequences, approximately 42% found once. The sequencing input was blood. The source is a woman younger than 35 in good health. Both conserved end residues are part of each CDR3. The D gene is left open where the match is weak. Clone size appears in some rows only: once, few, many, or a class for an expanded clone.

cdr3_nt: TGTGCCAGCAGCGTAGGATCCGGGGCCGAGCAGTACTTC; cdr3_aa: CASSVGSGAEQYF; j_call: TRBJ2-7; v_call: TRBV9; clone_size: -; d_call: -
cdr3_nt: TGTGCCAGCAGTCTCCCGGGACTAGCGACCAATGAGCAGTACTTC; cdr3_aa: CASSLPGLATNEQYF; j_call: TRBJ2-5; v_call: TRBV27; clone_size: once; d_call: TRBD2
cdr3_nt: TGTGCCAGCAGTACCCCGGGACAGATCAATGAGCAGTTCTTC; cdr3_aa: CASSTPGQINEQFF; j_call: TRBJ2-1; v_call: TRBV12-3/TRBV12-4; clone_size: few; d_call: TRBD1
cdr3_nt: TGTGCCAGCAGTGACGGGGGTGTTAGTGTCGAGCAGTACTTC; cdr3_aa: CASSDGGVSVEQYF; j_call: TRBJ2-7; v_call: TRBV6-5; clone_size: -; d_call: -
cdr3_nt: TGCAGTGCCGTCGTTAACAGAGTCCAAGAGACCCAGTACTTC; cdr3_aa: CSAVVNRVQETQYF; j_call: TRBJ2-5; v_call: TRBV20-1; clone_size: few; d_call: -
cdr3_nt: TGCAGTGCTGCCGGGACAGAAGAGACCCAGTACTTC; cdr3_aa: CSAAGTEETQYF; j_call: TRBJ2-5; v_call: TRBV20-1; clone_size: -; d_call: TRBD1
cdr3_nt: TGCAGTGCTAGAGGGGTAGGGCTTCCCAGCTCCTACGAGCAGTACTTC; cdr3_aa: CSARGVGLPSSYEQYF; j_call: TRBJ2-7; v_call: TRBV20-1; clone_size: -; d_call: -
cdr3_nt: TGTGCCAGCAGCTCCGCGGACGGTAATTCACCCCTCCACTTT; cdr3_aa: CASSSADGNSPLHF; j_call: TRBJ1-6; v_call: TRBV13; clone_size: -; d_call: -
cdr3_nt: TGTGCCAGCAGTTACCCCGGGGGTGAAGCTTTCTTT; cdr3_aa: CASSYPGGEAFF; j_call: TRBJ1-1; v_call: TRBV6-6; clone_size: once; d_call: -
cdr3_nt: TGTGCCAGCAGTCTTCGGGGGAAGGGACAGGGCATAAGCGAGCAGTACTTC; cdr3_aa: CASSLRGKGQGISEQYF; j_call: TRBJ2-7; v_call: TRBV28; clone_size: -; d_call: TRBD1
cdr3_nt: TGCAGCGCCCCAGGAGGGGGCAATGGCTACACCTTC; cdr3_aa: CSAPGGGNGYTF; j_call: TRBJ1-2; v_call: TRBV20-1; clone_size: few; d_call: TRBD1
cdr3_nt: TGTACCAGCAGGGCCGGGACTACCCACGAGCAGTACTTC; cdr3_aa: CTSRAGTTHEQYF; j_call: TRBJ2-7; v_call: TRBV12-3/TRBV12-4; clone_size: -; d_call: TRBD2